The sequence of this TCR beta chain was determined in a study of T cells in Graves' hyperthyroidism and ophthalmopathy. This clonotype has just a few counts. RNA transcripts yielded amplified TCR beta CDR3 regions. The HTBI primer set was used in a first-round RT-PCR of the TCR CDR3. TCRdb used MiXCR to reprocess the multiplex PCR reads, holding one entry per CDR3 protein. The sample gives around 720,000 distinct CDR3 sequences, roughly a third of which show up once; less than 35% is in the top ten. Trimming shortened V by 9 bases and J by 2 bases, and 14 bases separated the two germline ends. CDR3 length equals 14 residues. The germline gives CDR1 SGHTA, CDR2 FQGNSA.

The chain couples TRBV7-2 to TRBJ1-3; D might be TRBD1 (6 bases). This receptor was obtained from a woman aged 40-49 years with Graves' hyperthyroidism. Sequencing was performed on blood. CDR3 nucleotides: TGTGCCAGTAAATCCGGGACACCTGGAAACACCATATATTTT. Residues: CASKSGTPGNTIYF.